These T cell receptor beta chains were read from a single sample in a study of blood T cell dynamics during melanoma immunotherapy. Profiled with immunoSEQ multiplex PCR; TCRdb holds only in-frame clones, not every one. The sample records some 15,000 clones, under 90% being singletons. Sample: blood, taken from a patient treated with checkpoint blockade. These receptors all come from a human donor with melanoma. Each CDR3 is given with its conserved first and last residue. The listing skips clone size in some rows; elsewhere it reads once, few, many or a size class.

length,J,V,size,CDR3
14,TRBJ1-5,TRBV27,-,CASSPGQTNQPQHF
14,TRBJ2-7,TRBV5-1,-,CASSWMDRVYEQYF
14,TRBJ2-7,TRBV5-8,-,CASSLAGRGHEQYF
15,TRBJ1-6,TRBV7-3,-,CASSLTGVNNSPLHF
13,TRBJ1-5,TRBV27,-,CASGTGDHQPQHF
16,TRBJ2-3,TRBV4-3,-,CASSQGGAGGTDTQYF
13,TRBJ1-1,TRBV10-3,-,CAISESERTEAFF
19,TRBJ2-3,TRBV1,once,CTSSQDPTRGEYNQDTQYF
15,TRBJ2-7,TRBV11-2,-,CASSLDRDRGYEQYF
15,TRBJ2-7,TRBV10-3,-,CAISDPGTGVREQYF
14,TRBJ1-3,TRBV6-1,-,CASSMDKYGNTIYF
13,TRBJ2-1,TRBV11-2,-,CASSQGHYNEQFF
15,TRBJ1-6,TRBV27,-,CASSLGQGWNSPLHF
13,TRBJ1-1,TRBV7-6,-,CASSLDTNTEAFF
15,TRBJ1-1,TRBV6-5,once,CASSYSSKGYTEAFF